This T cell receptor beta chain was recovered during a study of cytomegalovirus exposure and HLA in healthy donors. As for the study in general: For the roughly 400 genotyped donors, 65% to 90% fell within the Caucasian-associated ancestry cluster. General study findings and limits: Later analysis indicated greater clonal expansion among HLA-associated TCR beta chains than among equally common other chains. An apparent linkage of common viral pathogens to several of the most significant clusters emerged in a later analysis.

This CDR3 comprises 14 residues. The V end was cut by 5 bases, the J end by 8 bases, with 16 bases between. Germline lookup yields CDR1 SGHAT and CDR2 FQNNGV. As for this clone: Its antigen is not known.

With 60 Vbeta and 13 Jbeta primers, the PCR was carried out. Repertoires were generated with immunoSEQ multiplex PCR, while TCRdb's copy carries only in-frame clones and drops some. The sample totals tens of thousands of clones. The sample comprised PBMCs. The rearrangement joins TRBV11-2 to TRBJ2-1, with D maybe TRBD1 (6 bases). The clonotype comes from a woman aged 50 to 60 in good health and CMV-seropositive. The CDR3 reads CASSQGSVDDEQFF. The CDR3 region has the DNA TGTGCCAGCAGCCAGGGGTCGGTGGACGATGAGCAGTTCTTC.